Listed here are 12 T cell receptor beta chains from one sample, sequenced in a study of siplizumab effects on memory and regulatory T cells. Assay used: immunoSEQ multiplex PCR; TCRdb lists only in-frame clones, some missing. The table records fewer than 120,000 clones, roughly 92% of them present only once. The sequenced sample consisted of CD4+ T cells sorted from blood. The receptors derive from a human donor in good health.

This clone was seen just once. The gene calls are TRBV6-1 and TRBJ2-1, with unresolved D. CDR1 is MNHNS and CDR2 is SASEGT in the germline V gene. The ends were cut back, 1 base at V and 8 bases at J, with 12 bases in the middle. This CDR3 spans 14 amino acids. The CDR3 spells CASSEVKVWDEQFF. The DNA for the CDR3 is TGTGCCAGCAGTGAAGTTAAGGTCTGGGATGAGCAGTTCTTC.

The chain joins TRBV19 to TRBJ1-1; tentatively, D is TRBD1 (5 bases). The V gene's germline CDR1 is LNHDA and CDR2 SQIVND (reference sequence). This CDR3 comprises 13 residues. Deletions cut 0 bases from V and 11 bases from J, with 13 bases between. The CDR3 loop is CASSIDWGKAAFF. CDR3 DNA: TGTGCCAGTAGTATAGATTGGGGCAAGGCGGCTTTCTTT.

Remarks on this clone: Other DNA sequences from this sample encode an identical CDR3 as well. V is TRBV29-1 and J is TRBJ2-2; D gene unclear. CDR3 length equals 11 residues. Germline V CDR1 and CDR2: SQVTM, ANQGSEA. V lost 6 bases, J lost 5 bases, and 7 bases lay in between. The CDR3 spells CSVGGTGELFF. The CDR3 nucleotides read TGCAGCGTGGGTGGGACCGGGGAGCTGTTTTTT.

The V gene is TRBV27, the J gene TRBJ2-7; 8 bases match TRBD1. With 5 bases clipped from V and 6 bases from J, the junction kept 6 bases outside the gene matches. Per germline, CDR1 MNHEY and CDR2 SMNVEV (reference sequence). This CDR3 has 13 amino acids. In nucleotides, the CDR3 is TGTGCCAGCAGTCGACTTACAGGGGGCGAGCAGTACTTC. This translates into CASSRLTGGEQYF.

V usage is TRBV2 and J usage is TRBJ1-5, with D maybe TRBD1 (5 bases). Trimming stripped 1 base from V and 5 bases from J, with 12 bases between. CDR3 length: 15 residues. Germline CDR1 SNHLY, CDR2 FYNNEI. The CDR3 sequence is CASSEGGREYQPQHF. CDR3 DNA: TGTGCCAGCAGTGAAGGTGGCAGGGAATATCAGCCCCAGCATTTT.

The chain has TRBV6-5 and TRBJ2-7, with 8 nucleotides matching TRBD1. Germline-derived CDR1 and CDR2 are MNHEY and SVGAGI. CDR3 length: 14 amino acids. J was trimmed by 6 bases and V by 5 bases; bases with no gene match: 9. CDR3 sequence: CASSPWTGRLEQYF. For the CDR3, the DNA is TGTGCCAGCAGTCCCTGGACAGGGAGGCTCGAGCAGTACTTC.

The V and J genes are TRBV19 and TRBJ2-7; TRBD1 agrees at 8 bases. V lost 6 bases and J lost 2; bases outside the gene matches: 6. The CDR3 has 14 amino acids. Germline V gives CDR1 LNHDA, CDR2 SQIVND (reference sequence). The CDR3: CASRLQGGPYEQYF. The CDR3 coding sequence is TGTGCCAGTAGGCTACAGGGGGGCCCCTACGAGCAGTACTTC.

The chain combines TRBV7-3 with TRBJ2-3; 7 bases fit TRBD2. The ends lost 5 bases at V and 3 bases at J; junction bases unmatched: 17. The CDR3 totals 18 residues. CDR1 is SGHTA, CDR2 FQGTGA, per germline. CDR3 bases: TGTGCCAGCAGCCCCCATTTTATTGGCGGGAGAGGAACAGATACGCAGTATTTT. Protein: CASSPHFIGGRGTDTQYF.

This clone was observed once. The chain joins TRBV9 to TRBJ1-1, with a possible D match to TRBD1 (6 bases). Trimming cost V 3 bases and J 1 base, with 13 bases left between them. This CDR3 has 15 residues. Germline V CDR1 and CDR2: SGDLS, YYNGEE. The CDR3 sequence is CASSAFGGPNTEAFF. The CDR3 bases are TGTGCCAGCAGCGCCTTCGGGGGCCCGAACACTGAAGCTTTCTTT.

The V and J genes are TRBV30 and TRBJ2-1; D is possibly TRBD1 (5 bases). CDR3 size: 12 residues. The germline V and J ends were trimmed by 2 bases and 6 bases, with 8 bases remaining between them. Germline V lookup: CDR1 GTSNPN, CDR2 SVGIG (reference sequence). CDR3 DNA: TGTGCCTGGAGTAGGACAAGCAATGAGCAGTTCTTC. It encodes CAWSRTSNEQFF.

The gene calls are TRBV5-4 and TRBJ2-1, with D possibly matching TRBD2 (5 bases). Looked up from germline, CDR1 is SGHNT and CDR2 is YYREEE (reference sequence). The CDR3 runs 15 residues. The ends were cut back, 2 bases at V and 0 bases at J, with 9 bases in the middle. Here the CDR3 DNA reads TGTGCCAGCAGCTTAGCGGTTAGCTCCTACAATGAGCAGTTCTTC. It translates to CASSLAVSSYNEQFF.

This chain connects TRBV9 to TRBJ1-2; D not resolved. Trimming cost V 4 bases and J 0 bases, with 13 bases left between them. The CDR3 has 15 amino acids. Germline loops: CDR1 SGDLS, CDR2 YYNGEE. CDR3 sequence: CASSRILSTNYGYTF. The DNA for the CDR3 is TGTGCCAGCAGCAGAATATTAAGTACTAACTATGGCTACACCTTC.